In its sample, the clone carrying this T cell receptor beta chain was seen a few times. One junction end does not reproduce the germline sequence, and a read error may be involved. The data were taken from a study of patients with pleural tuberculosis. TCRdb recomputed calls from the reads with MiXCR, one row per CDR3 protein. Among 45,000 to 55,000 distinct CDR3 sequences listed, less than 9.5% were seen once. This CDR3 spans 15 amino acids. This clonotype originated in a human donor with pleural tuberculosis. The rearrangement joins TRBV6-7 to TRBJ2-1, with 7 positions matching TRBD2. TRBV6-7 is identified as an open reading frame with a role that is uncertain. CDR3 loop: CVSSFPSGVRFEQFF. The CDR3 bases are TGTGTCAGCAGTTTTCCGAGCGGGGTCCGGTTTGAGCAGTTCTTC.